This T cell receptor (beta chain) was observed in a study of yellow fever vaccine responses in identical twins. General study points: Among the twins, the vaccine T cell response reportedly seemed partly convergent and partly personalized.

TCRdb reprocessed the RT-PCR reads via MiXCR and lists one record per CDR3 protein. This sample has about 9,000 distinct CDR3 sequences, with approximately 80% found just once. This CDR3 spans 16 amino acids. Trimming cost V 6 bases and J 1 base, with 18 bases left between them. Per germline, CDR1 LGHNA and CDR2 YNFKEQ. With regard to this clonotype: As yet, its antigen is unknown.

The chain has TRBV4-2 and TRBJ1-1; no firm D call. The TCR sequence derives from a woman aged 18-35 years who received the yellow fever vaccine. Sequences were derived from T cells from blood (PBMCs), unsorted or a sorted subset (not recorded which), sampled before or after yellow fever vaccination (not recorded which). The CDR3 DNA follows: TGTGCCAGCAGGGGGAATGAGGGAACGGCGAACACTGAAGCTTTCTTT. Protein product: CASRGNEGTANTEAFF.